This T cell receptor (beta chain) was obtained from a study of control samples from healthy donors and cancer patients. Germline V gene lookup returns CDR1 LGHNA and CDR2 YNFKEQ. The CDR3 is 16 residues long. Trimming removed 6 bases at V and 1 base at J, with 16 bases between. The data were produced by immunoSEQ multiplex PCR, yet TCRdb's version contains in-frame clones alone and is incomplete. This table holds roughly 180,000 clones, 94% found once. The clonotype originates from a woman between 18 and 29 years old in good health. The gene calls are TRBV4-2 and TRBJ1-5; D is unclear. Sequencing was carried out using blood. The CDR3 reads CASSLAKDLSNQPQHF. In DNA, the CDR3 is TGTGCCAGCAGTCTGGCAAAGGATTTGAGCAATCAGCCCCAGCATTTT.